A selection of T cell receptor beta chains follows, all from one sample in a study. TCRdb ran MiXCR on the 5' RACE reads and lists one entry per CDR3 protein. The table shows approximately 12,000 distinct CDR3 sequences, with 47% occurring only once. The material sequenced was tumor-infiltrating naive CD4+ T cells sorted from the breast tumor. These receptors all stem from a female donor with breast cancer. The CDR3 runs from the conserved cysteine through the conserved F or W. A D gene is named only where the DNA matches it firmly. Only some rows state a clone size, as once, few, many or a class for expanded clones.

CASGKGAGADTQYF | TGTGCCAGCGGAAAGGGGGCTGGGGCAGATACGCAGTATTTT | TRBJ2-3 | NA | TRBV7-9 | TRBD1
CSVQTAHFYNEQFF | TGCAGCGTCCAGACCGCCCATTTCTACAATGAGCAGTTCTTC | TRBJ2-1 | NA | TRBV29-1 | NA
CSAREHRANTEAFF | TGCAGTGCTAGAGAGCATCGAGCGAACACTGAAGCTTTCTTT | TRBJ1-1 | NA | TRBV20-1 | NA
CACTAFSGNTIYF | TGTGCCTGTACAGCCTTCTCTGGAAACACCATATATTTT | TRBJ1-3 | NA | TRBV30 | NA
CSAPPGQGYQETQYF | TGCAGTGCTCCACCGGGACAGGGGTACCAAGAGACCCAGTACTTC | TRBJ2-5 | few | TRBV20-1 | TRBD1
CASSSLPGQGAYGYTF | TGTGCCAGCAGTTCGCTCCCGGGACAGGGGGCCTATGGCTACACCTTC | TRBJ1-2 | NA | TRBV6-5 | TRBD1
CASSYSGYGYTF | TGTGCCAGCAGTTACTCTGGGTATGGCTACACCTTC | TRBJ1-2 | NA | TRBV6-5 | NA
CASSLSVGRAYNEQFF | TGCGCCAGCAGCTTGTCTGTCGGGAGGGCTTACAATGAGCAGTTCTTC | TRBJ2-1 | few | TRBV5-1 | TRBD2
CASSLAGAEETQYF | TGCGCCAGCAGCCTTGCTGGGGCTGAAGAGACCCAGTACTTC | TRBJ2-5 | NA | TRBV5-1 | NA
CASSSRGGQGSLQFF | TGCGCCAGCAGCTCCCGGGGGGGACAGGGGTCACTGCAGTTCTTC | TRBJ2-1 | few | TRBV5-1 | TRBD1
CSVGQRVHTEAFF | TGCAGCGTCGGCCAGAGGGTCCACACTGAAGCTTTCTTT | TRBJ1-1 | medium-sized | TRBV29-1 | NA
CASSLRPAGTTNTQYF | TGTGCCAGCAGCTTAAGGCCAGCGGGGACCACAAATACGCAGTATTTT | TRBJ2-3 | few | TRBV7-2 | TRBD2
CASSPTGDSLSNQPQHF | TGCGCCAGCAGCCCAACTGGGGACAGCCTTAGCAATCAGCCCCAGCATTTT | TRBJ1-5 | NA | TRBV5-1 | TRBD1
CSALMPTSGATDTQYF | TGCAGTGCTCTTATGCCGACTAGCGGGGCCACAGATACGCAGTATTTT | TRBJ2-3 | NA | TRBV20-1 | TRBD2
CASSLDPIAATSTDTQYF | TGTGCCAGCAGCTTAGACCCCATAGCGGCCACTAGCACAGATACGCAGTATTTT | TRBJ2-3 | once | TRBV7-2 | NA
CSASPGYGYTF | TGCAGTGCTAGCCCCGGCTATGGCTACACCTTC | TRBJ1-2 | once | TRBV20-1 | NA
CASSPQEAKNIQYF | TGTGCCAGCAGTCCCCAAGAAGCCAAAAACATTCAGTACTTC | TRBJ2-4 | NA | TRBV27 | NA
CSAPGQGSNYGYTF | TGCAGTGCTCCGGGACAGGGGTCCAACTATGGCTACACCTTC | TRBJ1-2 | once | TRBV20-1 | TRBD1
CASSQDVLWAGGQDEAFF | TGCGCCAGCAGCCAAGATGTTCTTTGGGCAGGGGGCCAGGATGAAGCTTTCTTT | TRBJ1-1 | NA | TRBV4-1 | TRBD1
CASRAGGFDSPLHF | TGTGCCAGCAGGGCAGGGGGTTTCGATTCACCCCTCCACTTT | TRBJ1-6 | few | TRBV7-2 | TRBD1
CSVVSSGNTIYF | TGCAGCGTTGTCAGCTCTGGAAACACCATATATTTT | TRBJ1-3 | medium-sized | TRBV29-1 | NA
CASSQGSGANNEQFF | TGCGCCAGCAGCCAAGGTAGCGGGGCGAACAATGAGCAGTTCTTC | TRBJ2-1 | NA | TRBV4-1 | TRBD2
CASSIGQYQETQYF | TGTGCCAGCAGCATAGGGCAGTACCAAGAGACCCAGTACTTC | TRBJ2-5 | NA | TRBV27 | NA
CSVERTVNGYTF | TGCAGCGTTGAACGGACGGTAAATGGCTACACCTTC | TRBJ1-2 | NA | TRBV29-1 | NA
CASSQLAGSEQYF | TGCGCCAGCAGCCAACTAGCGGGAAGCGAGCAGTACTTC | TRBJ2-7 | NA | TRBV4-1 | TRBD2
CASSGTGVGLYNEQFF | TGTGCCAGCAGTGGAACAGGGGTGGGGTTATACAATGAGCAGTTCTTC | TRBJ2-1 | few | TRBV12-3/TRBV12-4 | TRBD1
CSARKDRVLTEAFF | TGCAGTGCTAGAAAAGACAGGGTTCTCACTGAAGCTTTCTTT | TRBJ1-1 | NA | TRBV20-1 | TRBD1
CSARRLDTEAFF | TGCAGTGCTAGAAGATTGGACACTGAAGCTTTCTTT | TRBJ1-1 | NA | TRBV20-1 | NA
CASSSSPNQPQHF | TGTGCCAGCAGCTCGAGCCCAAATCAGCCCCAGCATTTT | TRBJ1-5 | NA | TRBV11-2 | NA
CSAPGTGLRNEQFF | TGCAGTGCTCCAGGGACAGGTTTACGGAATGAGCAGTTCTTC | TRBJ2-1 | NA | TRBV20-1 | TRBD1
CASSQGVPMNTEAFF | TGTGCCAGCAGCCAAGGGGTCCCCATGAACACTGAAGCTTTCTTT | TRBJ1-1 | NA | TRBV7-9 | NA
CASRRDLAYNEQFF | TGTGCCAGCAGACGGGACCTAGCCTACAATGAGCAGTTCTTC | TRBJ2-1 | few | TRBV6-2/TRBV6-3 | NA
CASRTPDRRTDTQYF | TGTGCCAGCAGGACTCCCGACCGACGCACAGATACGCAGTATTTT | TRBJ2-3 | NA | TRBV28 | NA